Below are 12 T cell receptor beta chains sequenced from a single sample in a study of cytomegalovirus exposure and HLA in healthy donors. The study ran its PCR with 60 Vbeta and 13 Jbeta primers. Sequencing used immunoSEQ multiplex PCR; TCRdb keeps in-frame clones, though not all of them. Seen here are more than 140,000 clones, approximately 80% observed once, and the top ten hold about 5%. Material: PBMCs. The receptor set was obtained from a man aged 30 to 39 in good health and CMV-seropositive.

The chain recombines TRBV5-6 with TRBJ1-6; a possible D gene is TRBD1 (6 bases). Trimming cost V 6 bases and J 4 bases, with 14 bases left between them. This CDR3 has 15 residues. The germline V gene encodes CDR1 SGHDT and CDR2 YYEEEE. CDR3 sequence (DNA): TGTGCCAGCACCCAAGGGCAGGGGTATAATTCACCCCTCCACTTT. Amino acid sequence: CASTQGQGYNSPLHF.

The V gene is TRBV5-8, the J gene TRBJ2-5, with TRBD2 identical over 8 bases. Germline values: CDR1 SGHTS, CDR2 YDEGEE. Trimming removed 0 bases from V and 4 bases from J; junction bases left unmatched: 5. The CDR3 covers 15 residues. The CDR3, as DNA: TGTGCCAGCAGCTTGGCGGGAGGGCCTCGAGAGACCCAGTACTTC. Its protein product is CASSLAGGPRETQYF.

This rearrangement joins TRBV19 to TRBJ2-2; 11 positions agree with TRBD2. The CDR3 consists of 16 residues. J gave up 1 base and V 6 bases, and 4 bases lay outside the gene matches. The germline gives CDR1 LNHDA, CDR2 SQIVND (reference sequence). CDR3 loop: CASRTGTSGNTGELFF. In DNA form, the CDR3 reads TGTGCCAGTAGAACCGGGACTAGCGGGAACACCGGGGAGCTGTTTTTT.

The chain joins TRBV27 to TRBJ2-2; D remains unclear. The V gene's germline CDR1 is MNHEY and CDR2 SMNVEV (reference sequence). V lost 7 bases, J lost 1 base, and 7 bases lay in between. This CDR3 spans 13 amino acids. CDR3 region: CASTGWNTGELFF. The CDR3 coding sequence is TGTGCCAGCACCGGTTGGAACACCGGGGAGCTGTTTTTT.

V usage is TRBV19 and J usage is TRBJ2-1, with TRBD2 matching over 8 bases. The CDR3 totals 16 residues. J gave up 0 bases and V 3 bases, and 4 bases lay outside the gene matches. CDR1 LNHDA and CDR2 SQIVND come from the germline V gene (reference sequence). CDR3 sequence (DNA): TGTGCCAGTAGTATCTCGAGCGGGAGCTCCTACAATGAGCAGTTCTTC. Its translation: CASSISSGSSYNEQFF.

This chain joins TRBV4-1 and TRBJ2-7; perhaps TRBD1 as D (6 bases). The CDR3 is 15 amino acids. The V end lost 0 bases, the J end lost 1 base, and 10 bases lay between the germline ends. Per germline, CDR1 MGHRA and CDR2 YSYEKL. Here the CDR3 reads CASSQESQGSYEQYF. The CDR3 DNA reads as TGCGCCAGCAGCCAAGAGTCCCAGGGGTCCTACGAGCAGTACTTC.

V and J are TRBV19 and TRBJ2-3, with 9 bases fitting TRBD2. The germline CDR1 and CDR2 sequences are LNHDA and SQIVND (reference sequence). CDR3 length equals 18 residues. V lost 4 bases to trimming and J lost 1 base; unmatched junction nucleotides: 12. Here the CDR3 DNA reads TGTGCCAGTAGTAACCCCCTTAGTGCTAGCGGGGGCACAGATACGCAGTATTTT. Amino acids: CASSNPLSASGGTDTQYF.

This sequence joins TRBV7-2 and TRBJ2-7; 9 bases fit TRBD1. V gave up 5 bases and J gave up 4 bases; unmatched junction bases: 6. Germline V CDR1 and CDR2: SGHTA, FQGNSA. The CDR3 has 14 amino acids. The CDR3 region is CASSPGTGLYEQYF. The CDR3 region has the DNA TGTGCCAGCAGCCCCGGGACAGGGTTGTACGAGCAGTACTTC.

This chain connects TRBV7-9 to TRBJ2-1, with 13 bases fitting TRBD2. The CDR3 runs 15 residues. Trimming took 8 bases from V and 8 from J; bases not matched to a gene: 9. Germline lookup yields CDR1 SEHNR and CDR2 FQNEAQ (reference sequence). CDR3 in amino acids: CASLDGLAGEDEQFF. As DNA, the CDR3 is TGTGCCAGCTTGGACGGACTAGCGGGGGAGGATGAGCAGTTCTTC.

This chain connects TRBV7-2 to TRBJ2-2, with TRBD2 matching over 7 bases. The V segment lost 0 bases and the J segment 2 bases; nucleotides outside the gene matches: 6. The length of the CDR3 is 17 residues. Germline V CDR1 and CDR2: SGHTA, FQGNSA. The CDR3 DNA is TGTGCCAGCAGCTTAGCGAGAGCGGGGCCAAACACCGGGGAGCTGTTTTTT. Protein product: CASSLARAGPNTGELFF.

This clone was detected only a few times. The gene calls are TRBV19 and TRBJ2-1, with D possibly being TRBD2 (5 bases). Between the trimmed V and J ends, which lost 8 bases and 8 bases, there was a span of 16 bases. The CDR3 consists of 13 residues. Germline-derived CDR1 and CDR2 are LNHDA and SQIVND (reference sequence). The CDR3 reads CASSPSGIYEQFF. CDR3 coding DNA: TGTGCCAGTTCGCCCTCGGGGATATATGAGCAGTTCTTC. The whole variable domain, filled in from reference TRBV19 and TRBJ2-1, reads DGGITQSPKYLFRKEGQNVTLSCEQNLNHDAMYWYRQDPGQGLRLIYYSQIVNDFQKGDIAEGYSVSREKKESFPLTVTSAQKNPTAFYLCASSPSGIYEQFFGPGTRLTVL.

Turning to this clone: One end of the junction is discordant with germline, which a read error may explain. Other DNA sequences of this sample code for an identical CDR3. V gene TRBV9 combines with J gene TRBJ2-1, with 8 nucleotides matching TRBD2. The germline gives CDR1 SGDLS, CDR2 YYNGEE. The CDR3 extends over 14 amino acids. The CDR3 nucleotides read TGCGCCAGCAGCGCCGGGACTAGGCACAATGAGCAGTTCTTC. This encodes CASSAGTRHNEQFF.